Sequencing of this T cell receptor beta chain was carried out in a study of blood T cell repertoires in COVID-19. For the study at large: Both acute and convalescent COVID-19 samples were obtained from the United States, Italy and Spain.

The germline V gene has CDR1 SNHLY and CDR2 FYNNEI. The CDR3 has 15 amino acids. Unmatched junction bases numbered 15, after V lost 8 bases and J lost 5 bases. Per the authors' pipeline: Amplification from reference gene primers served as the basis for estimated nucleated cell counts. Sequenced by immunoSEQ multiplex PCR; TCRdb stores in-frame clones only, minus some. V, J and clone size were drawn from that table, and D and trimming were deduced from the DNA. The sample contains 100,000 to 150,000 clones, about 82% of which appear only once. The sequenced material came from peripheral blood. The receptor comes from a human donor in a cohort sampled during active COVID-19. V gene TRBV2 combines with J gene TRBJ2-7; 7 nucleotides match TRBD2. The CDR3 region has the DNA TGTGCCAGCGAGGTGGGAGGGCCTATGGGGGACGAGCAGTACTTC. Translating gives CASEVGGPMGDEQYF.